Following are 14 T cell receptor beta chains from one sample sequenced in a study of Ad26.COV2.S vaccination and SARS-CoV-2 variants (dated by TCRdb to 2020 to 2022). The protocol used for the library was the immunoSEQ multiplex PCR assay. TCRdb limited this immuneACCESS table to in-frame rearrangements with V and J called. A share of clones is missing; checked studies link under half to unresolved V genes, and the rest is unexplained. The sample table lists around 400,000 clones, 80% to 95% of them with a count of one. 9% to 15% of the sample comes from the top ten. This sample's treatment or condition label indicates: around 19 received Ad26.COV2.S at low or high dose, single or two shots; roughly five received placebo; per-sample allocation not given. Repertoires of vaccine and placebo recipients were sequenced from samples taken on day 63 after the first injection. This specimen consisted of peripheral blood, obtained in a trial of Ad26.COV2.S vaccine versus placebo. All receptors derive from a person between 18 and 59 years old who received the Ad26.COV2.S COVID-19 vaccine or a placebo.

This sequence joins TRBV6-2 or TRBV6-3 and TRBJ2-7, with 9 bases identical to TRBD2. The CDR3 totals 14 residues. CDR1 is MNHEY, CDR2 SVGEGT, per germline. J lost 5 bases, V lost 0 bases, and 2 bases had no gene match. CDR3 in DNA: TGTGCCAGCAGTTACTCTAGCGGGAGCCACGAGCAGTACTTC. Translated: CASSYSSGSHEQYF.

V is TRBV4-3 and J is TRBJ2-7; 10 bases fit TRBD1. The CDR3 runs to 15 residues. The germline CDR1 and CDR2 sequences are LGHNA and YSLEER. Unmatched junction bases numbered 4, after V lost 4 bases and J lost 1 base. CDR3 DNA sequence: TGCGCCAGCAGCCTTGTGGACAGGGGGTCCTACGAGCAGTACTTC. This encodes CASSLVDRGSYEQYF.

V and J are TRBV7-2 and TRBJ2-2; D is unresolved. The CDR3 contains 15 residues. V was cut by 5 bases and J by 1 base, with 11 bases left in between. In germline, CDR1 is SGHTA, CDR2 FQGNSA. The CDR3 sequence: CASSAFPLNTGELFF. The CDR3 DNA sequence: TGTGCCAGCAGCGCCTTCCCTCTGAACACCGGGGAGCTGTTTTTT.

This chain connects TRBV4-3 to TRBJ2-1; the match to TRBD2 covers 9 bases. Germline CDR1 reads LGHNA; CDR2 reads YSLEER. The V segment lost 0 bases and the J segment 2 bases; nucleotides outside the gene matches: 11. The CDR3 has 19 residues. The CDR3 sequence is CASSQDWLVAGVTYNEQFF. CDR3 coding DNA: TGCGCCAGCAGCCAAGATTGGTTAGTAGCGGGAGTAACCTACAATGAGCAGTTCTTC.

This rearrangement joins TRBV7-9 to TRBJ2-7; the D gene is possibly TRBD2 (5 bases). V was trimmed by 3 bases and J by 0 bases, leaving 9 bases between them. The CDR3 covers 14 residues. In germline, CDR1 is SEHNR, CDR2 FQNEAQ (reference sequence). CDR3 region: CASSLWESSYEQYF. The CDR3 region has the DNA TGTGCCAGCAGCTTGTGGGAGAGCTCCTACGAGCAGTACTTC.

The CDR3 sequence: CASGLGQAYNEQFF. The CDR3 bases are TGTGCTAGTGGTTTGGGACAAGCCTACAATGAGCAGTTCTTC. The V call is TRBV12-5, the J call TRBJ2-1; D remains ambiguous. This CDR3 comprises 14 residues. Trimming shortened V by 1 base and J by 2 bases, and 6 bases separated the two germline ends. Germline CDR1 is LGHNT and CDR2 is FRNRAP. Together with reference TRBV12-5 and TRBJ2-1, the CDR3 gives the full variable domain: DARVTQTPRHKVTEMGQEVTMRCQPILGHNTVFWYRQTMMQGLELLAYFRNRAPLDDSGMPKDRFSAEMPDATLATLKIQPSEPRDSAVYFCASGLGQAYNEQFFGPGTRLTVL.

CDR3 sequence reads: CASSIDRRQIYGYTF. The DNA of the CDR3 is TGTGCCAGTAGTATAGATCGGAGGCAGATTTATGGCTACACCTTC. The J gene is TRBJ1-2, the V gene TRBV19; D is ambiguous. The CDR3 has 15 residues. Per germline, CDR1 LNHDA and CDR2 SQIVND (reference sequence). The V end was cut by 0 bases, the J end by 5 bases, with 13 bases between.

The gene calls are TRBV6-2 or TRBV6-3 and TRBJ2-1; 7 bases fit TRBD1. CDR3 size: 12 residues. The V gene end was trimmed by 6 bases and the J gene end by 12 bases; junction bases not matched to a gene: 8. Germline V gene data show CDR1 as MNHEY and CDR2 as SVGEGT. The CDR3 loop reads CASSSGQVRQFF. DNA of the CDR3: TGTGCCAGCAGCTCCGGACAGGTACGGCAGTTCTTC.

The rearrangement links TRBV7-9 to TRBJ2-1; perhaps TRBD1 as D (6 bases). Germline V gene lookup returns CDR1 SEHNR and CDR2 FQNEAQ (reference sequence). Trimming stripped 2 bases from V and 6 bases from J, with 17 bases between. This CDR3 is built from 16 residues. This CDR3 is CASSLTGTPPSNEQFF. The CDR3 region has the DNA TGTGCCAGCAGCTTAACAGGGACCCCTCCCAGCAATGAGCAGTTCTTC.

The chain joins TRBV6-5 to TRBJ2-3; no firm D call. Germline values: CDR1 MNHEY, CDR2 SVGAGI. The CDR3 is 14 amino acids. V was trimmed by 6 bases and J by 7 bases, leaving 17 bases between them. CDR3: CASRRVGRTNTQYF. CDR3 bases: TGTGCCAGCAGAAGGGTTGGTAGAACGAATACGCAGTATTTT.

The V and J genes are TRBV10-3 and TRBJ2-7, with D unresolved. The CDR3 consists of 14 residues. Germline loops: CDR1 ENHRY, CDR2 SYGVKD. Trimming stripped 3 bases from V and 2 bases from J, with 11 bases between. The CDR3 coding sequence is TGTGCCATCAGTGAAGATGGCTCAGCCTACGAGCAGTACTTC. Amino acids: CAISEDGSAYEQYF.

This clone occurred many times. V usage is TRBV9 and J usage is TRBJ1-3; no clear D. V lost 6 bases and J 1 base, leaving 8 bases between the germline ends. Germline-derived CDR1 and CDR2 are SGDLS and YYNGEE. The CDR3 runs 13 residues. CDR3 nucleotides: TGTGCCAGCAAGGCCAGGTCTGGAAACACCATATATTTT. Protein product: CASKARSGNTIYF. The full variable domain, in which reference TRBV9 and TRBJ1-3 provide the parts outside the CDR3, is DSGVTQTPKHLITATGQRVTLRCSPRSGDLSVYWYQQSLDQGLQFLIQYYNGEERAKGNILERFSAQQFPDLHSELNLSSLELGDSALYFCASKARSGNTIYFGEGSWLTVV.

The chain employs TRBV19 and TRBJ1-1; 12 positions agree with TRBD1. CDR1 is LNHDA, CDR2 SQIVND, per germline (reference sequence). The CDR3 runs 14 residues. J lost 0 bases, V lost 10 bases, and 3 bases had no gene match. DNA for the CDR3: TGTGCCACCCGGGACAGGGGGCTGAACACTGAAGCTTTCTTT. Translating it yields CATRDRGLNTEAFF.

V and J are TRBV3-1 (or the pseudogene TRBV3-2) and TRBJ2-3, with 7 bases that match TRBD2. Germline V lookup: CDR1 LGHDT, CDR2 YNNKEL (reference sequence). The CDR3 runs to 14 residues. V lost 5 bases and J lost 2; bases outside the gene matches: 4. In nucleotides, the CDR3 is TGTGCCAGCAGCTCCAGCGGGACCACAGATACGCAGTATTTT. Its protein product is CASSSSGTTDTQYF.